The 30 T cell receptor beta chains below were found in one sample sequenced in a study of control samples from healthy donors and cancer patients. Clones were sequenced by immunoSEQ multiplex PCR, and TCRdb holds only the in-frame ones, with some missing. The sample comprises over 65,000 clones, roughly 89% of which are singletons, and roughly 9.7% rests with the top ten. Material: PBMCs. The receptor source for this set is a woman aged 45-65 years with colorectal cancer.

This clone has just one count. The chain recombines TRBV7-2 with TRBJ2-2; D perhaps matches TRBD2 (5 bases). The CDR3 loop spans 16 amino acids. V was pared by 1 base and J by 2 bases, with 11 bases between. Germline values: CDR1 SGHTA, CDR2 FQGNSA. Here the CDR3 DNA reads TGTGCCAGCAGCTTAGTTGGCCTAGCTAACACCGGGGAGCTGTTTTTT. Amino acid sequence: CASSLVGLANTGELFF.

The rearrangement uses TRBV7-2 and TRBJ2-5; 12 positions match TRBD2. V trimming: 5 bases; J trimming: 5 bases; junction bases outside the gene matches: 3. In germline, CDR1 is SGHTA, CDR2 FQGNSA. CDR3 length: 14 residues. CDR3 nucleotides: TGTGCCAGCAGCCCTGGACTAGCGGGGGAGACCCAGTACTTC. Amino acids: CASSPGLAGETQYF.

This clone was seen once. The CDR3 DNA reads as TGTGCCAGCAATCGGGGATCCTACAATGAGCAGTTCTTC. This translates into CASNRGSYNEQFF. The chain recombines TRBV6-5 with TRBJ2-1, with D possibly being TRBD2 (5 bases). The length of the CDR3 is 13 residues. V was trimmed by 7 bases and J by 1 base, leaving 8 bases between them. The germline V gene has CDR1 MNHEY and CDR2 SVGAGI.

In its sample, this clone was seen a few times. The CDR3 sequence is CASSWRGVLGDTQYF. The DNA for the CDR3 is TGCGCCAGCAGCTGGAGGGGGGTACTGGGAGATACGCAGTATTTT. This chain uses TRBV5-1 with TRBJ2-3; D may match TRBD1 or TRBD2 (6 bases each). Trimming took off 3 bases at V and 5 bases at J, with 16 bases between the two ends. CDR1 and CDR2 from the germline V gene are SGHRS and YFSETQ. The CDR3 length is 15 residues. The entire variable domain, with the rest obtained from reference TRBV5-1 and TRBJ2-3, is as follows: KAGVTQTPRYLIKTRGQQVTLSCSPISGHRSVSWYQQTPGQGLQFLFEYFSETQRNKGNFPGRFSGRQFSNSRSEMNVSTLELGDSALYLCASSWRGVLGDTQYFGPGTRLTVL.

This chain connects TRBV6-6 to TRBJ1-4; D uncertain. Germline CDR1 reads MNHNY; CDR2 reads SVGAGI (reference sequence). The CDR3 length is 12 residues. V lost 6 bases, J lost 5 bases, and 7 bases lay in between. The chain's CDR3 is CASRGKNEKLFF. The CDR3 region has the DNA TGTGCCAGCAGGGGGAAGAATGAAAAACTGTTTTTT.

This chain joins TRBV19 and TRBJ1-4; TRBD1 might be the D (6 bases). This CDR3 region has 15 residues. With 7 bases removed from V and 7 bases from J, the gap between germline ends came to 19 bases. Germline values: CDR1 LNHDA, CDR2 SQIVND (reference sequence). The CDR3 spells CASTHRQGLVEKLFF. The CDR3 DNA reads TGTGCCAGTACACATCGTCAGGGGTTGGTTGAAAAACTGTTTTTT.

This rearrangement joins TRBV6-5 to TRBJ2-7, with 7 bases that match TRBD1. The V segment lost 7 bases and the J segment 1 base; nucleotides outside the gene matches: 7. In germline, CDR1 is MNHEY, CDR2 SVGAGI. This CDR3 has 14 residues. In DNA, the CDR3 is TGTGCCAGCACTGGCAGGGGGTCTTCCTACGAGCAGTACGTC. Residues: CASTGRGSSYEQYV.

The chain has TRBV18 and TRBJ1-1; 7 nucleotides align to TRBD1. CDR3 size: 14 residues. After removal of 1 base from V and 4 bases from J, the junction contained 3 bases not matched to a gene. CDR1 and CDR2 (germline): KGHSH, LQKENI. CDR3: CASSPRAGGTEAFF. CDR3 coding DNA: TGTGCCAGCTCACCACGGGCAGGGGGCACTGAAGCTTTCTTT.

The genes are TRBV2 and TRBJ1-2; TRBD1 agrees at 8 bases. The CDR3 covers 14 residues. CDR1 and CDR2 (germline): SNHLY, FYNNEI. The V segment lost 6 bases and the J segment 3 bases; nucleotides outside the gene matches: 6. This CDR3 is CASRPTGGYYGYTF. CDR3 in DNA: TGTGCCAGCAGACCTACAGGGGGTTACTATGGCTACACCTTC.

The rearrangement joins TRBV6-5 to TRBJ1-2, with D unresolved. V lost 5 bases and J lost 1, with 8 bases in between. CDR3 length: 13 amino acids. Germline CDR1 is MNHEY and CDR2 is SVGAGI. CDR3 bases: TGTGCCAGCAGTATGGCAGTTAACTATGGCTACACCTTC. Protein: CASSMAVNYGYTF.

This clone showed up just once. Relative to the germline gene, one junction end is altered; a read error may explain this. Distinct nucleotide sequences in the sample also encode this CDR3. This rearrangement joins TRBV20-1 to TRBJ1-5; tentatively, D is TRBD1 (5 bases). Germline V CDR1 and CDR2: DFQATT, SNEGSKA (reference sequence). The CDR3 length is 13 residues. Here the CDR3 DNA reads TGCAGCGCTAGTCGGGGGGGTGGGCAGCCCCAGCATTTT. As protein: CSASRGGGQPQHF.

The CDR3 loop reads CASSLARGDQYF. In DNA, the CDR3 is TGCGCCAGCAGCTTGGCCAGGGGCGACCAGTACTTC. The V and J genes are TRBV5-1 and TRBJ2-5; D may be TRBD1 (6 bases). This CDR3 contains 12 residues. The germline gives CDR1 SGHRS, CDR2 YFSETQ. V shed 0 bases and J shed 10 bases, with 10 bases lying between them.

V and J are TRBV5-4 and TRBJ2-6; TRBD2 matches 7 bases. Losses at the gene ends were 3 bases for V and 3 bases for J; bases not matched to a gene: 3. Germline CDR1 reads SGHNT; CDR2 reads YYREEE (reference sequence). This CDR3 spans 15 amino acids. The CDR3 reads CASSSRGNGANVLTF. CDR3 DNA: TGTGCCAGCAGCTCGCGGGGGAATGGGGCCAACGTCCTGACTTTC.

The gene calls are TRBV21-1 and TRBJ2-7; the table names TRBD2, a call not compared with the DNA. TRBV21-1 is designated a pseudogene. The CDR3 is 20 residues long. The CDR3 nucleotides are TGTGCCAGCAGCGCCGAATCCGGGACTAGCGGGGGGCCCGTCTCCTACGAGCAGTACGTC. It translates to CASSAESGTSGGPVSYEQYV.

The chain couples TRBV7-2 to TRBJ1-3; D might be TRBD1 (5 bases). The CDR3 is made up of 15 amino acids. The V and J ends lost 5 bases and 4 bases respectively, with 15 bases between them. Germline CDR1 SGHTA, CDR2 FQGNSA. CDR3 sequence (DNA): TGTGCCAGCAGCCGGTCGGACAAGGGGGGAAACACCATATATTTT. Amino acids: CASSRSDKGGNTIYF.

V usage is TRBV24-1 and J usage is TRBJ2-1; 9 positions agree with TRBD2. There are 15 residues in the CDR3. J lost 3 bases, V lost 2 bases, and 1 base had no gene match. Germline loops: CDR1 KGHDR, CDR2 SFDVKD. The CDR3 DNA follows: TGTGCCACCAGTGATTCAGCGGGGGGCTACAATGAGCAGTTCTTC. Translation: CATSDSAGGYNEQFF.

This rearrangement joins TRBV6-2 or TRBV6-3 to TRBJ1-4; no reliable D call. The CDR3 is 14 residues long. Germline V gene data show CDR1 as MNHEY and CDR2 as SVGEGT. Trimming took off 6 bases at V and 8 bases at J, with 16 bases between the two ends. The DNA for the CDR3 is TGTGCCAGCAGCGATACTAGATACGGGGAAAAACTGTTTTTT. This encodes CASSDTRYGEKLFF.

The CDR3 is CASTQGGEYDYTF. In DNA form, the CDR3 reads TGTGCCAGCACGCAAGGGGGGGAGTACGACTACACCTTC. The chain couples TRBV2 to TRBJ1-2; tentative D call: TRBD1 (6 bases). V was pared by 7 bases and J by 10 bases, with 19 bases between. The CDR3 is 13 residues long. Per the germline V gene, CDR1 is SNHLY and CDR2 is FYNNEI. Looking up the rest from reference TRBV2 and TRBJ1-2 gives the full variable domain: EPEVTQTPSHQVTQMGQEVILRCVPISNHLYFYWYRQILGQKVEFLVSFYNNEISEKSEIFDDQFSVERPDGSNFTLKIRSTKLEDSAMYFCASTQGGEYDYTFGSGTRLTVV.

CDR3 nucleotides: TGTGCCAGTAGTCTAGGACTAGCACAAGATACGCAGTATTTT. This codes for CASSLGLAQDTQYF. The rearrangement joins TRBV19 to TRBJ2-3, with 8 positions matching TRBD2. Germline V gene sequence: CDR1 LNHDA, CDR2 SQIVND (reference sequence). The CDR3 totals 14 residues. The V gene end was trimmed by 5 bases and the J gene end by 5 bases; junction bases not matched to a gene: 6.

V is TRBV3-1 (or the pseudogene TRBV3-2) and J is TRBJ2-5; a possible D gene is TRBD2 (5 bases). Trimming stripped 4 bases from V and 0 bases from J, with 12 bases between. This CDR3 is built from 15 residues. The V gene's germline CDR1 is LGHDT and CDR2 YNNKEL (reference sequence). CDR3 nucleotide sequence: TGTGCCAGCAGCCCCTGGGCGGGCGACCAAGAGACCCAGTACTTC. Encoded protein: CASSPWAGDQETQYF.

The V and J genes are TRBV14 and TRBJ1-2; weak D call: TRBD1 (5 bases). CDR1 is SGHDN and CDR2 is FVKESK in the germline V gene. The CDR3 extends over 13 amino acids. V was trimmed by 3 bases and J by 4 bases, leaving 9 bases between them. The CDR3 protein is CASSQRGGYGYTF. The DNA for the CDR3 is TGTGCCAGCAGCCAGCGGGGCGGCTATGGCTACACCTTC. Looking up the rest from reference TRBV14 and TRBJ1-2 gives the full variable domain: EAGVTQFPSHSVIEKGQTVTLRCDPISGHDNLYWYRRVMGKEIKFLLHFVKESKQDESGMPNNRFLAERTGGTYSTLKVQPAELEDSGVYFCASSQRGGYGYTFGSGTRLTVV.

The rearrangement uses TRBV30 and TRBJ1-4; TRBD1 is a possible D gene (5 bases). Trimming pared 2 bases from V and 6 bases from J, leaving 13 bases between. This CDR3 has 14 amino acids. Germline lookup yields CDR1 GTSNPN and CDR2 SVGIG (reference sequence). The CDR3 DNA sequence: TGTGCCTGGAGTACTAGGGGCGCGTATGAAAAACTGTTTTTT. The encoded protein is CAWSTRGAYEKLFF.

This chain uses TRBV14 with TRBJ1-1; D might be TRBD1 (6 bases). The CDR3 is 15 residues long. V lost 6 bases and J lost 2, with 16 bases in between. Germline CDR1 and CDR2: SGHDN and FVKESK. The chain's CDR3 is CASSVKQGANTEAFF. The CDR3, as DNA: TGTGCCAGCAGTGTTAAACAGGGAGCTAACACTGAAGCTTTCTTT.

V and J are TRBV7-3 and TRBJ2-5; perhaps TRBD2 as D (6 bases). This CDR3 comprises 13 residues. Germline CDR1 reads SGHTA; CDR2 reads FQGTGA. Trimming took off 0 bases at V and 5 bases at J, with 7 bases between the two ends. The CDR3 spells CASSLTGGETQYF. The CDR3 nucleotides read TGTGCCAGCAGCTTAACTGGGGGGGAGACCCAGTACTTC.

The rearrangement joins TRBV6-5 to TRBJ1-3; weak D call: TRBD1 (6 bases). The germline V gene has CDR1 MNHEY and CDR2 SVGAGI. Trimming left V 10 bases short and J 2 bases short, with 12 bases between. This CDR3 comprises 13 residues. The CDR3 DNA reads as TGTGCCACCGTCCGGGACACTGGAAACACCATATATTTT. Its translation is CATVRDTGNTIYF.

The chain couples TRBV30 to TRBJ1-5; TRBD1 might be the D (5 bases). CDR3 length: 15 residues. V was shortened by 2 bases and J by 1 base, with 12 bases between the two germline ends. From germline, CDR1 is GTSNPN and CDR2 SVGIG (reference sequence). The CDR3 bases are TGTGCCTGGAGTTGGAAGGGACTGAGCAATCAGCCCCAGCATTTT. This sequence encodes CAWSWKGLSNQPQHF.

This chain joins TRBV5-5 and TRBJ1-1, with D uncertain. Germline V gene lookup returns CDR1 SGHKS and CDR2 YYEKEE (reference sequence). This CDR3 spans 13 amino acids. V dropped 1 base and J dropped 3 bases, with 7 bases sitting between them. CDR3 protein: CASSLLRYTEAFF. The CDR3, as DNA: TGTGCCAGCAGCTTGCTTCGGTACACTGAAGCTTTCTTT. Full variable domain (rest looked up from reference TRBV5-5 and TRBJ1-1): DAGVTQSPTHLIKTRGQQVTLRCSPISGHKSVSWYQQVLGQGPQFIFQYYEKEERGRGNFPDRFSARQFPNYSSELNVNALLLGDSALYLCASSLLRYTEAFFGQGTRLTVV.

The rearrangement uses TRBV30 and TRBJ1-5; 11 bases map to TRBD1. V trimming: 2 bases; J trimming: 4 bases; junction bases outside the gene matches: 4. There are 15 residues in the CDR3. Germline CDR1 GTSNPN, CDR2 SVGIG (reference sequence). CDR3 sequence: CAWSRTGGGNQPQHF. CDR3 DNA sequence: TGTGCCTGGAGTCGGACAGGGGGCGGGAATCAGCCCCAGCATTTT. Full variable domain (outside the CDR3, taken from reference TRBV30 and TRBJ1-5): SQTIHQWPATLVQPVGSPLSLECTVEGTSNPNLYWYRQAAGRGLQLLFYSVGIGQISSEVPQNLSASRPQDRQFILSSKKLLLSDSGFYLCAWSRTGGGNQPQHFGDGTRLSIL.

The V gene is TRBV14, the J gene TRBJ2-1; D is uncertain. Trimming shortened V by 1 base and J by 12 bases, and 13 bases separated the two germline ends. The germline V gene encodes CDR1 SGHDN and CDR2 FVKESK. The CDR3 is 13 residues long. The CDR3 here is CASSQVFREGQFF. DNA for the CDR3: TGTGCCAGCAGCCAAGTTTTTAGGGAAGGGCAGTTCTTC.

The CDR3 DNA sequence: TGCGCCAGCAGCTTTGAGGTTCAAGAGACCCAGTACTTC. Amino acid sequence: CASSFEVQETQYF. The chain recombines TRBV5-1 with TRBJ2-5; no reliable D call. CDR3 size: 13 residues. V gave up 2 bases and J gave up 2 bases, with 7 bases separating them. CDR1 is SGHRS and CDR2 is YFSETQ in the germline V gene.